These 21 T cell receptor beta chains were all obtained from the same sample, sequenced in a study of graft-versus-host responses after intestinal transplantation. Here immunoSEQ multiplex PCR was the method, and the copy in TCRdb shows in-frame clones only, minus some. The data contain about 57,000 clones, around 90% of them singletons. The sample in question was PBMCs, obtained 26 days after transplant. Receptor source: a human patient who received an intestinal transplant, so some T cells may come from the graft donor.

The chain carries TRBV4-2 and TRBJ1-4, with TRBD1 matching 10 bases. V gave up 4 bases and J gave up 3 bases; unmatched junction bases: 11. Per the germline V gene, CDR1 is LGHNA and CDR2 is YNFKEQ. This CDR3 is 18 amino acids long. Written as DNA, the CDR3 is TGTGCCAGCAGCCTCTACGACAGGGGGCTACGGTCTAATGAAAAACTGTTTTTT. Translated: CASSLYDRGLRSNEKLFF.

This sequence joins TRBV6-1 and TRBJ1-1, with D unresolved. V gave up 4 bases and J gave up 0 bases, with 9 bases separating them. Germline lookup yields CDR1 MNHNS and CDR2 SASEGT. This CDR3 is built from 14 residues. CDR3 DNA sequence: TGTGCCAGCAGTGTAGTACGGTTGAACACTGAAGCTTTCTTT. This translates into CASSVVRLNTEAFF.

J is TRBJ2-7 and V is TRBV5-1; 9 nucleotides match TRBD1. Unmatched junction bases numbered 8, after V lost 5 bases and J lost 5 bases. Germline V gene lookup returns CDR1 SGHRS and CDR2 YFSETQ. This CDR3 has 14 amino acids. This CDR3 reads CASSQPGQGNEQYF. The CDR3 bases are TGCGCCAGCAGTCAACCGGGACAGGGCAACGAGCAGTACTTC.

This rearrangement joins TRBV4-1 to TRBJ2-1; the match to TRBD2 covers 11 bases. The CDR3 loop spans 16 amino acids. In germline, CDR1 is MGHRA, CDR2 YSYEKL. V dropped 1 base and J dropped 8; count of bases not matched to a gene: 7. CDR3 in DNA: TGCGCCAGCAGCCAAGCAATAGCGGGAGGGCCCTATGAGCAGTTCTTC. It specifies CASSQAIAGGPYEQFF.

The rearrangement uses TRBV19 and TRBJ1-2; 7 nucleotides match TRBD1. Germline assignment: CDR1 LNHDA and CDR2 SQIVND (reference sequence). V dropped 6 bases and J dropped 8; count of bases not matched to a gene: 9. This CDR3 spans 13 amino acids. CDR3 sequence (DNA): TGTGCCAGTAGATCGGAGGGGGCAGAGGGCTACACCTTC. It specifies CASRSEGAEGYTF.

The chain employs TRBV15 and TRBJ1-1, with D perhaps matching TRBD1 (6 bases). Germline lookup yields CDR1 LNHNV and CDR2 YYDKDF (reference sequence). The CDR3 sequence is 15 residues long. Trimming cost V 0 bases and J 1 base, with 9 bases left between them. CDR3 region: CATSRDPTGNTEAFF. The CDR3 bases are TGTGCCACCAGCAGAGATCCGACAGGGAACACTGAAGCTTTCTTT.

The chain recombines TRBV7-6 with TRBJ1-1, with D possibly matching TRBD1 (5 bases). V was shortened by 5 bases and J by 3 bases, with 19 bases between the two germline ends. CDR1 is SGHVS and CDR2 is FNYEAQ in the germline V gene. The CDR3 length is 16 residues. CDR3 in amino acids: CASSRRAGERDTEAFF. In DNA, the CDR3 is TGTGCCAGCAGCCGACGCGCGGGGGAGAGGGACACTGAAGCTTTCTTT.

A few counts support this clone. The chain joins TRBV28 to TRBJ1-3; D is undetermined. V was trimmed by 6 bases and J by 2 bases, leaving 5 bases between them. Per germline, CDR1 MDHEN and CDR2 SYDVKM. The CDR3 sequence is 12 residues long. CDR3 bases: TGTGCCAGCAGCCGAGCTGGAAACACCATATATTTT. Translated, it gives CASSRAGNTIYF.

The genes are TRBV5-1 and TRBJ1-4, with D tentatively TRBD1 (6 bases). The CDR3 runs to 14 residues. Between the trimmed V and J ends, which lost 0 bases and 14 bases, there was a span of 17 bases. Germline loops: CDR1 SGHRS, CDR2 YFSETQ. Here the CDR3 reads CASSLDTTDRWLFF. The CDR3 DNA follows: TGCGCCAGCAGCTTGGATACCACAGACAGGTGGCTGTTTTTT. Full variable domain (outside the CDR3, taken from reference TRBV5-1 and TRBJ1-4): KAGVTQTPRYLIKTRGQQVTLSCSPISGHRSVSWYQQTPGQGLQFLFEYFSETQRNKGNFPGRFSGRQFSNSRSEMNVSTLELGDSALYLCASSLDTTDRWLFFGSGTQLSVL.

The gene calls are TRBV6-5 and TRBJ2-1; D is unresolved. Germline V gene data show CDR1 as MNHEY and CDR2 as SVGAGI. Trimming left V 0 bases short and J 6 bases short, with 6 bases between. The CDR3 runs to 13 residues. The CDR3 DNA follows: TGTGCCAGCAGTTACTCGTCGGGCAATGAGCAGTTCTTC. Its protein is CASSYSSGNEQFF.

This clone was found once. In DNA form, the CDR3 reads TGTGCCAGTTGGACTACCGGACAGGGAGACTCACCCCTCCACTTT. This gives the protein CASWTTGQGDSPLHF. V gene TRBV28 combines with J gene TRBJ1-6; 8 positions match TRBD1. The ends lost 9 bases at V and 10 bases at J; junction bases unmatched: 14. The CDR3 sequence is 15 residues long. Germline V gives CDR1 MDHEN, CDR2 SYDVKM.

This chain connects TRBV7-9 to TRBJ2-1; 16 bases agree with TRBD2. The CDR3 length is 19 residues. V shed 5 bases, J shed 1 base, and the junction held 8 bases outside the gene matches. CDR1 is SEHNR, CDR2 FQNEAQ, per germline (reference sequence). CDR3 sequence reads: CASSEGTSGRAPSYNEQFF. CDR3 in DNA: TGTGCCAGCAGCGAGGGGACTAGCGGGAGGGCCCCGTCCTACAATGAGCAGTTCTTC.

The chain is built from TRBV27 and TRBJ2-7; 7 nucleotides line up with TRBD1. Germline CDR1 reads MNHEY; CDR2 reads SMNVEV (reference sequence). CDR3 length equals 13 residues. J gave up 5 bases and V 3 bases, and 4 bases lay outside the gene matches. DNA for the CDR3: TGTGCCAGCAGTTTGCGACAGGGCCACGAGCAGTACTTC. It encodes CASSLRQGHEQYF.

This chain links TRBV19 with TRBJ1-5; D unresolved. The germline V gene encodes CDR1 LNHDA and CDR2 SQIVND (reference sequence). Trimming took off 2 bases at V and 0 bases at J, with 11 bases between the two ends. The CDR3 sequence is 16 residues long. The CDR3 sequence is CASSISADYSNQPQHF. The CDR3 DNA reads TGTGCCAGTAGTATATCTGCGGATTATAGCAATCAGCCCCAGCATTTT.

V gene TRBV27 combines with J gene TRBJ2-3; TRBD1 agrees at 7 bases. The CDR3 contains 12 residues. The junction had 4 bases not matched to a gene; V was cut back by 5 bases and J by 8 bases. The germline CDR1 and CDR2 sequences are MNHEY and SMNVEV (reference sequence). CDR3 in DNA: TGTGCCAGCAGTACAGGGGTGGGTACGCAGTATTTT. Encoded protein: CASSTGVGTQYF.

V is TRBV15 and J is TRBJ2-5; 9 bases match TRBD2. J was trimmed by 0 bases and V by 3 bases; bases with no gene match: 5. This CDR3 has 16 residues. CDR1 and CDR2 from the germline V gene are LNHNV and YYDKDF (reference sequence). DNA of the CDR3: TGTGCCACCAGCAGGTTCAGCGGGGGGTACCAAGAGACCCAGTACTTC. Protein: CATSRFSGGYQETQYF.

This chain joins TRBV7-6 and TRBJ1-2; 8 positions agree with TRBD1. This CDR3 spans 14 amino acids. The junction had 7 bases not matched to a gene; V was cut back by 4 bases and J by 6 bases. Germline V gene sequence: CDR1 SGHVS, CDR2 FNYEAQ. CDR3 coding DNA: TGTGCCAGCAGCTCCGGACAGGGTTGGGATGGCTACACCTTC. It codes for CASSSGQGWDGYTF.

The V call is TRBV27, the J call TRBJ1-2, with 10 nucleotides matching TRBD1. The CDR3 contains 13 residues. V gave up 3 bases and J gave up 6 bases; unmatched junction bases: 1. Germline lookup yields CDR1 MNHEY and CDR2 SMNVEV (reference sequence). CDR3 region: CASSLGTGDGYTF. DNA of the CDR3: TGTGCCAGCAGTTTGGGGACAGGGGATGGCTACACCTTC.

V usage is TRBV4-1 and J usage is TRBJ2-2; 13 nucleotides agree with TRBD2. J lost 5 bases, V lost 6 bases, and 6 bases had no gene match. Germline V CDR1 and CDR2: MGHRA, YSYEKL. CDR3 length: 16 residues. The CDR3 reads CASSPTSGGATGELFF. For the CDR3, the DNA is TGCGCCAGCAGTCCAACTAGCGGGGGGGCGACCGGGGAGCTGTTTTTT.

The J gene is TRBJ2-3, the V gene TRBV5-6; tentative D call: TRBD2 (5 bases). The V end was cut by 2 bases, the J end by 3 bases, with 10 bases between. This CDR3 comprises 14 residues. Germline values: CDR1 SGHDT, CDR2 YYEEEE. The CDR3 sequence is CASSFRGNTDTQYF. The CDR3 region has the DNA TGTGCCAGCAGCTTTCGAGGGAATACAGATACGCAGTATTTT.

The gene calls are TRBV6-1 and TRBJ2-7; 10 bases fit TRBD2. Trimming cost V 1 base and J 6 bases; bases outside gene matches: 18. This CDR3 contains 19 residues. Germline lookup yields CDR1 MNHNS and CDR2 SASEGT. CDR3 coding DNA: TGTGCCAGCAGTGAAGTGCGTTCAGTAGCGGGGGGCCGCTCTCGCGAGCAGTACGTC. Translation: CASSEVRSVAGGRSREQYV.